Below are 28 T cell receptor beta chains sequenced from a single sample in a study of T cells in narcolepsy. The data were produced by immunoSEQ multiplex PCR, yet TCRdb's version contains in-frame clones alone and is incomplete. The sample records nearly 35,000 clones, 65% to 85% being singletons. The sample taken for sequencing was memory (CD45RA-) CD4+ T cells from blood. These receptors were taken from a human donor in good health.

The table lists this clone with a few counts. The chain links TRBV5-4 to TRBJ2-7; D may match TRBD1 or TRBD2 (5 bases each). The CDR3 extends over 15 amino acids. Per the germline V gene, CDR1 is SGHNT and CDR2 is YYREEE (reference sequence). V lost 4 bases and J 2 bases, leaving 16 bases between the germline ends. DNA of the CDR3: TGTGCCAGCAGCGCCGGTGGGACGGGTCCCTACGAGCAGTACTTC. This encodes CASSAGGTGPYEQYF.

Relative to its sample, this clone is medium-sized. V gene TRBV6-4 combines with J gene TRBJ2-3; 11 nucleotides line up with TRBD2. Trimming removed 0 bases from V and 4 bases from J; junction bases left unmatched: 0. The germline V gene encodes CDR1 MRHNA and CDR2 SNTAGT. The CDR3 has 15 residues. The CDR3, as DNA: TGTGCCAGCAGTGACTCTAGCGGGGGGGCAGATACGCAGTATTTT. Its translation is CASSDSSGGADTQYF.

The chain recombines TRBV7-9 with TRBJ2-3; D might be TRBD1 (5 bases). Germline assignment: CDR1 SEHNR and CDR2 FQNEAQ (reference sequence). The CDR3 extends over 13 amino acids. Trimming left V 5 bases short and J 7 bases short, with 13 bases between. CDR3 sequence reads: CASSPSGANTQYF. CDR3 bases: TGTGCCAGCAGCCCCTCTGGGGCAAATACGCAGTATTTT.

This clone was detected a few times. The chain employs TRBV7-2 and TRBJ2-1, with D perhaps matching TRBD1 or TRBD2 (5 bases each). Germline V lookup: CDR1 SGHTA, CDR2 FQGNSA. The CDR3 has 12 residues. Trimming pared 5 bases from V and 10 bases from J, leaving 12 bases between. Here the CDR3 DNA reads TGTGCCAGCAGCGGGCCTGGGGGAGAGCAGTTCTTC. Translated, it gives CASSGPGGEQFF.

The CDR3 nucleotides read TGTGCCAGCAGCTTAAGGATTTCGGGGAGGGGCTCTGGGGCCAACGTCCTGACTTTC. It is translated as CASSLRISGRGSGANVLTF. The chain is built from TRBV7-6 and TRBJ2-6; 7 positions agree with TRBD2. This CDR3 region has 19 residues. Germline assignment: CDR1 SGHVS and CDR2 FNYEAQ. Germline trimming cut 2 bases from V and 0 bases from J; bases unmatched to any gene: 10.

V gene TRBV7-9 combines with J gene TRBJ2-7; perhaps TRBD1 as D (6 bases). This CDR3 is 14 amino acids long. V dropped 5 bases and J dropped 4 bases, with 15 bases sitting between them. From germline, CDR1 is SEHNR and CDR2 FQNEAQ (reference sequence). The CDR3 coding sequence is TGTGCCAGCAGCCCATTCGGACAGTTTTACGAGCAGTACTTC. Translating gives CASSPFGQFYEQYF. Full variable domain (outside the CDR3, taken from reference TRBV7-9 and TRBJ2-7): DTGVSQNPRHKITKRGQNVTFRCDPISEHNRLYWYRQTLGQGPEFLTYFQNEAQLEKSRLLSDRFSAERPKGSFSTLEIQRTEQGDSAMYLCASSPFGQFYEQYFGPGTRLTVT.

With regard to this clone: The same CDR3 is also encoded by other DNA sequences in this sample. The V and J genes are TRBV7-3 and TRBJ2-3; D gene unclear. The CDR3 runs 15 residues. V lost 5 bases and J lost 6, with 18 bases in between. Germline loops: CDR1 SGHTA, CDR2 FQGTGA. The CDR3 DNA follows: TGTGCCAGCAGCCTGGCGTCTACCTCCACGGATACGCAGTATTTT. Residues: CASSLASTSTDTQYF.

The chain combines TRBV6-6 with TRBJ2-6; unclear D gene. This CDR3 has 14 amino acids. V was pared by 2 bases and J by 4 bases, with 6 bases between. Germline V gene sequence: CDR1 MNHNY, CDR2 SVGAGI (reference sequence). The CDR3 bases are TGTGCCAGCAGTTACAATAAAGGGGCCAACGTCCTGACTTTC. Its protein is CASSYNKGANVLTF.

The chain links TRBV5-4 to TRBJ1-1; 10 nucleotides match TRBD1. V shed 3 bases and J 5 bases; nucleotides not matched to a gene: 10. This CDR3 is built from 16 residues. Germline V lookup: CDR1 SGHNT, CDR2 YYREEE (reference sequence). The CDR3 loop reads CASSYKRQGARTEAFF. In DNA form, the CDR3 reads TGTGCCAGCAGCTATAAAAGACAGGGGGCGCGGACTGAAGCTTTCTTT.

This rearrangement joins TRBV18 to TRBJ2-3, with 16 bases that match TRBD2. The CDR3 consists of 16 residues. CDR1 is KGHSH and CDR2 is LQKENI in the germline V gene. Trimming took 3 bases from V and 6 from J; bases not matched to a gene: 3. The DNA of the CDR3 is TGTGCCAGCTCACCGCCGGGACTAGCGGGAGGGGATACGCAGTATTTT. This codes for CASSPPGLAGGDTQYF. Combining the CDR3 with reference TRBV18 and TRBJ2-3 gives the whole variable domain NAGVMQNPRHLVRRRGQEARLRCSPMKGHSHVYWYRQLPEEGLKFMVYLQKENIIDESGMPKERFSAEFPKEGPSILRIQQVVRGDSAAYFCASSPPGLAGGDTQYFGPGTRLTVL.

V is TRBV11-3 and J is TRBJ2-1, with a weak D call TRBD2 (5 bases). With 0 bases removed from V and 3 bases from J, the gap between germline ends came to 9 bases. The germline V gene encodes CDR1 SGHNT and CDR2 YENEEA. The CDR3 sequence is 15 residues long. The CDR3: CASSLEGTSYNEQFF. DNA for the CDR3: TGTGCCAGCAGCTTAGAGGGAACTAGCTACAATGAGCAGTTCTTC.

The CDR3 is CASRAGGNQPQHF. The CDR3 DNA reads TGTGCCAGCAGGGCAGGGGGCAATCAGCCCCAGCATTTT. The chain links TRBV2 to TRBJ1-5; possible D gene TRBD1, 6 bases. This CDR3 has 13 amino acids. V shed 6 bases and J shed 2 bases, with 8 bases lying between them. Germline V gene sequence: CDR1 SNHLY, CDR2 FYNNEI. Looking up the rest from reference TRBV2 and TRBJ1-5 gives the full variable domain: EPEVTQTPSHQVTQMGQEVILRCVPISNHLYFYWYRQILGQKVEFLVSFYNNEISEKSEIFDDQFSVERPDGSNFTLKIRSTKLEDSAMYFCASRAGGNQPQHFGDGTRLSIL.

J is TRBJ2-5 and V is TRBV5-5; the D call may be TRBD1 or TRBD2 (5 bases each). The tail of the sequence fits TRBJ2-7 better, so the J call may be wrong. The CDR3 length is 14 residues. Germline CDR1 SGHKS, CDR2 YYEKEE (reference sequence). CDR3 bases: TGTGCCAGCAGCTCCGGGGCCCAAGCCTACGAGCAGTACTTC. This encodes CASSSGAQAYEQYF.

This clone was seen a single time. The rearrangement links TRBV19 to TRBJ1-1; 7 nucleotides align to TRBD1. The germline V gene has CDR1 LNHDA and CDR2 SQIVND (reference sequence). After removal of 6 bases from V and 1 base from J, the junction contained 5 bases not matched to a gene. The CDR3 consists of 14 residues. DNA of the CDR3: TGTGCCAGTAGAGAGGGGGCTTCGAACACTGAAGCTTTCTTT. Amino acids: CASREGASNTEAFF.

The chain links TRBV7-9 to TRBJ1-1; TRBD1 might be the D (5 bases). V lost 4 bases and J lost 4, with 10 bases in between. Germline lookup yields CDR1 SEHNR and CDR2 FQNEAQ (reference sequence). There are 13 residues in the CDR3. This CDR3 reads CASSSGLTTEAFF. For the CDR3, the DNA is TGTGCCAGCAGCTCGGGGCTTACCACTGAAGCTTTCTTT. The full variable domain, its missing parts supplied by reference TRBV7-9 and TRBJ1-1, is DTGVSQNPRHKITKRGQNVTFRCDPISEHNRLYWYRQTLGQGPEFLTYFQNEAQLEKSRLLSDRFSAERPKGSFSTLEIQRTEQGDSAMYLCASSSGLTTEAFFGQGTRLTVV.

This clone appeared a few times. The CDR3 bases are TGTGCCAGTGGAGGGGGGACAGATACGCAGTATTTT. Its translation is CASGGGTDTQYF. The rearrangement links TRBV6-5 to TRBJ2-3; D is possibly TRBD1 or TRBD2 (6 bases each). Germline assignment: CDR1 MNHEY and CDR2 SVGAGI. The V gene lost 9 bases and the J gene lost 3 bases, with 10 bases spanning the gap. This CDR3 is built from 12 residues.

This chain uses TRBV19 with TRBJ1-6, with D possibly being TRBD1 (5 bases). V lost 5 bases and J lost 5, with 13 bases in between. The CDR3 spans 15 residues. Germline V CDR1 and CDR2: LNHDA, SQIVND (reference sequence). The CDR3 reads CASSPWQGDNSPLHF. CDR3 bases: TGTGCCAGTAGTCCCTGGCAGGGTGATAATTCACCCCTCCACTTT.

CDR3 nucleotide sequence: TGTGCCACCGGACTCAACACCGGGGAGCTGTTTTTT. Protein sequence: CATGLNTGELFF. This chain joins TRBV28 and TRBJ2-2; possibly TRBD2 for D (5 bases). The CDR3 runs 12 residues. Germline lookup yields CDR1 MDHEN and CDR2 SYDVKM. The V end lost 10 bases, the J end lost 2 bases, and 8 bases lay between the germline ends. Filled out from reference TRBV28 and TRBJ2-2, the complete variable domain reads DVKVTQSSRYLVKRTGEKVFLECVQDMDHENMFWYRQDPGLGLRLIYFSYDVKMKEKGDIPEGYSVSREKKERFSLILESASTNQTSMYLCATGLNTGELFFGEGSRLTVL.

The sample holds a few counts of this clone. This chain joins TRBV5-1 and TRBJ1-1; D unresolved. CDR1 is SGHRS, CDR2 YFSETQ, per germline. This CDR3 has 14 residues. The V gene lost 3 bases and the J gene lost 4 bases, with 13 bases spanning the gap. CDR3 sequence reads: CASSSGPSGTEAFF. CDR3 sequence (DNA): TGCGCCAGCAGCTCCGGACCTTCGGGCACTGAAGCTTTCTTT.

The CDR3 here is CASSQDTERDEQYF. As DNA, the CDR3 is TGTGCCAGCAGCCAAGATACTGAAAGAGACGAGCAGTACTTC. The rearrangement links TRBV4-2 to TRBJ2-7; D is unresolved. The CDR3 has 14 amino acids. Trimming shortened V by 0 bases and J by 5 bases, and 11 bases separated the two germline ends. Germline values: CDR1 LGHNA, CDR2 YNFKEQ.

The chain uses TRBV19 and TRBJ1-3; D is undetermined. Germline assignment: CDR1 LNHDA and CDR2 SQIVND (reference sequence). CDR3 length equals 12 residues. The V gene lost 7 bases and the J gene lost 3 bases, with 7 bases spanning the gap. The CDR3 here is CASTPNGNTIYF. The CDR3 DNA reads as TGTGCCAGTACGCCAAATGGAAACACCATATATTTT.

The chain carries TRBV5-4 and TRBJ2-5; D unresolved. There are 12 residues in the CDR3. The V and J ends lost 0 bases and 0 bases respectively, with 0 bases between them. Germline V gene data show CDR1 as SGHNT and CDR2 as YYREEE (reference sequence). The CDR3 loop is CASSLDQETQYF. Written as DNA, the CDR3 is TGTGCCAGCAGCTTGGACCAAGAGACCCAGTACTTC.

The chain has TRBV5-6 and TRBJ2-1; D is ambiguous. Germline V lookup: CDR1 SGHDT, CDR2 YYEEEE. This CDR3 has 15 residues. Trimming removed 5 bases at V and 0 bases at J, with 12 bases between. CDR3 residues: CASRRNSLSYNEQFF. The CDR3 nucleotides read TGTGCCAGCAGGAGAAACAGCCTCTCCTACAATGAGCAGTTCTTC.

The V gene is TRBV6-5, the J gene TRBJ1-2; tentative D call: TRBD1 (5 bases). V lost 2 bases and J lost 6, with 16 bases in between. Germline V lookup: CDR1 MNHEY, CDR2 SVGAGI. The CDR3 is made up of 15 amino acids. CDR3 sequence: CASSYRGGGLDGYTF. Here the CDR3 DNA reads TGTGCCAGCAGTTACCGGGGCGGCGGTTTGGATGGCTACACCTTC.

V gene TRBV19 combines with J gene TRBJ1-3; D remains unclear. The germline V gene encodes CDR1 LNHDA and CDR2 SQIVND (reference sequence). V lost 4 bases to trimming and J lost 9 bases, with 13 bases between them. CDR3 length: 13 amino acids. For the CDR3, the DNA is TGTGCCAGTAGTACAGGACGGAGAGGCACCATATATTTT. Translating gives CASSTGRRGTIYF.

This rearrangement joins TRBV7-9 to TRBJ1-3, with a tentative D call TRBD1 (5 bases). Germline V gene sequence: CDR1 SEHNR, CDR2 FQNEAQ (reference sequence). With 7 bases removed from V and 0 bases from J, the gap between germline ends came to 16 bases. CDR3 length: 16 residues. Written as DNA, the CDR3 is TGTGCCAGCACCCTTGGGGTGGGGACCTCTGGAAACACCATATATTTT. This encodes CASTLGVGTSGNTIYF.

This clone has more than one count but fewer than ten. The chain joins TRBV21-1 to TRBJ2-1; the DNA was not compared with TRBD1, the D call given in the table. TRBV21-1 is shown as a pseudogene. This CDR3 has 21 residues. The CDR3 loop is CASSNRGNLDREEGSYNEQFF. CDR3 nucleotides: TGTGCCAGCAGCAACCGGGGTAATTTGGACAGGGAAGAGGGTTCCTACAATGAGCAGTTCTTC.

This rearrangement joins TRBV1 to TRBJ2-5; the listed D gene, TRBD2, was not tested against the DNA. TRBV1 is a recognized pseudogene. The CDR3 has 19 amino acids. DNA for the CDR3: TGCACCAGCAGCCCGGGGACTAGCGGGGGGCGACTGTACCAAGAGACCCAGTACTTC. Amino acids: CTSSPGTSGGRLYQETQYF.